The 9 T cell receptor beta chains reported below all come from one sample, sequenced in a study of PD-1 blockade in classical Hodgkin lymphoma. Libraries were prepared by immunoSEQ multiplex PCR; TCRdb keeps only in-frame clonotypes and omits some of them. The repertoire includes 100,000 to 120,000 clones, about 89% of them detected once, and approximately 20% sits in the top ten. Relapse was seen in all patients after autologous stem cell transplantation, and brentuximab vedotin exposure was variable. Here the sequenced sample was peripheral blood mononuclear cells (PBMCs), taken before the second cycle of nivolumab. All receptors derive from a human donor with classical Hodgkin lymphoma.

This chain connects TRBV5-1 to TRBJ2-5, with unresolved D. Trimming took off 4 bases at V and 1 base at J, with 8 bases between the two ends. CDR3 length equals 13 residues. Germline V gene sequence: CDR1 SGHRS, CDR2 YFSETQ. The CDR3 spells CASSPFPQETQYF. In DNA, the CDR3 is TGCGCCAGCAGCCCCTTTCCCCAAGAGACCCAGTACTTC. The full variable domain, rest sourced from reference TRBV5-1 and TRBJ2-5, is KAGVTQTPRYLIKTRGQQVTLSCSPISGHRSVSWYQQTPGQGLQFLFEYFSETQRNKGNFPGRFSGRQFSNSRSEMNVSTLELGDSALYLCASSPFPQETQYFGPGTRLLVL.

This chain connects TRBV4-1 to TRBJ2-1, with 8 bases identical to TRBD2. Per germline, CDR1 MGHRA and CDR2 YSYEKL. This CDR3 contains 16 residues. V was pared by 1 base and J by 4 bases, with 6 bases of the junction left unmatched. Here the CDR3 reads CASSQVPSGGYNEQFF. The CDR3 DNA sequence: TGCGCCAGCAGCCAAGTCCCGAGCGGGGGTTACAATGAGCAGTTCTTC.

The chain employs TRBV20-1 and TRBJ2-7; possible D gene TRBD1, 5 bases. Trimming took 8 bases from V and 4 from J, leaving 9 bases between them. The CDR3 is 10 residues long. Per the germline V gene, CDR1 is DFQATT and CDR2 is SNEGSKA (reference sequence). The CDR3 DNA follows: TGCAGTCCCAAGGGGTACGAGCAGTACTTC. This translates into CSPKGYEQYF.

This rearrangement joins TRBV6-5 to TRBJ1-1; D gene unclear. V lost 0 bases and J lost 4, with 15 bases in between. The CDR3 totals 16 residues. Germline-derived CDR1 and CDR2 are MNHEY and SVGAGI. This CDR3 is CASSYSKAYMGTEAFF. The CDR3, as DNA: TGTGCCAGCAGTTACTCTAAGGCCTATATGGGCACTGAAGCTTTCTTT.

This chain connects TRBV6-5 to TRBJ2-1; D perhaps matches TRBD2 (5 bases). CDR3 length equals 13 residues. Trimming stripped 5 bases from V and 5 bases from J, with 10 bases between. The germline gives CDR1 MNHEY, CDR2 SVGAGI. CDR3 DNA: TGTGCCAGCAGTATCGCGGAGGACAATGAGCAGTTCTTC. Protein sequence: CASSIAEDNEQFF.

This chain connects TRBV13 to TRBJ2-6, with 10 nucleotides matching TRBD2. The CDR3 spans 18 residues. In germline, CDR1 is PRHDT, CDR2 FYEKMQ (reference sequence). V was pared by 4 bases and J by 0 bases, with 6 bases of the junction left unmatched. The CDR3: CASSSGLAPNSGANVLTF. CDR3 coding DNA: TGTGCCAGCAGCTCGGGACTAGCGCCGAACTCTGGGGCCAACGTCCTGACTTTC.

The sample holds a few counts of this clone. The rearrangement links TRBV7-9 to TRBJ1-4; D unclear. CDR3 length: 12 amino acids. CDR1 and CDR2 (germline): SEHNR, FQNEAQ (reference sequence). V dropped 2 bases and J dropped 16 bases, with 14 bases sitting between them. Written as DNA, the CDR3 is TGTGCCAGCAGCTTAAACCAAGGGAACGCGTTTTTT. It translates to CASSLNQGNAFF.

This chain uses TRBV25-1 with TRBJ1-1, with TRBD1 matching 8 bases. The trim removed 4 bases at V and 5 bases at J, leaving 6 bases unmatched. CDR1 MGHDK and CDR2 SYGVNS come from the germline V gene. The CDR3 totals 14 residues. As DNA, the CDR3 is TGTGCCAGCAGTGCACAGGGGGGTCGAACTGAAGCTTTCTTT. The encoded protein is CASSAQGGRTEAFF.

The genes are TRBV5-1 and TRBJ1-4, with D possibly TRBD1 on 6 matching bases. This CDR3 has 18 residues. Germline loops: CDR1 SGHRS, CDR2 YFSETQ. Trimming removed 2 bases at V and 2 bases at J, with 19 bases between. The DNA of the CDR3 is TGCGCCAGCAGCTTAAACGACAGGCTCAAAGGGACTAATGAAAAACTGTTTTTT. Protein product: CASSLNDRLKGTNEKLFF.